One and the same sample provided the 30 T cell receptor beta chains below, sequenced in a study of response to subunit inactivated influenza vaccine. TCRdb recomputed calls from the RT-PCR reads with MiXCR, one row per CDR3 protein. The sample includes hundreds of thousands of distinct CDR3 sequences, approximately 10% seen only once; the top ten take approximately 10%. Sequencing used PBMCs from blood, obtained on the day of vaccination. The source of these receptors is a man aged 45-65 years who received an inactivated influenza vaccine.

This clonotype was observed at least ten times. The CDR3 protein is CASSKTGGTAGELFF. The DNA of the CDR3 is TGTGCCAGCAGCAAGACAGGGGGAACGGCCGGGGAGCTGTTTTTT. The chain recombines TRBV7-3 with TRBJ2-2; TRBD1 matches at 9 bases. The V segment lost 5 bases and the J segment 6 bases; nucleotides outside the gene matches: 7. There are 15 residues in the CDR3. Germline CDR1 and CDR2: SGHTA and FQGTGA. Looking up the rest from reference TRBV7-3 and TRBJ2-2 gives the full variable domain: GAGVSQTPSNKVTEKGKYVELRCDPISGHTALYWYRQSLGQGPEFLIYFQGTGAADDSGLPNDRFFAVRPEGSVSTLKIQRTERGDSAVYLCASSKTGGTAGELFFGEGSRLTVL.

This clonotype has only a few counts. This chain uses TRBV3-1 with TRBJ2-1, with D perhaps matching TRBD1 (6 bases). Germline CDR1 reads LGHDT; CDR2 reads YNNKEL (reference sequence). The length of the CDR3 is 16 residues. The V end was cut by 7 bases, the J end by 5 bases, with 21 bases between. The CDR3 is CASTAYGQIGDNEQFF. The CDR3 region has the DNA TGTGCCAGCACCGCATATGGACAGATCGGCGACAATGAGCAGTTCTTC.

This clonotype turned up a few times. The chain combines TRBV7-9 with TRBJ2-7, with D uncertain. The CDR3 sequence is 12 residues long. V lost 4 bases and J 6 bases, leaving 10 bases between the germline ends. Germline V gives CDR1 SEHNR, CDR2 FQNEAQ (reference sequence). This CDR3 reads CASSSRGLEQYF. The CDR3 DNA reads as TGTGCCAGCAGCTCCCGTGGTCTCGAGCAGTACTTC.

The rearrangement joins TRBV7-3 to TRBJ2-1; 7 nucleotides agree with TRBD1. V lost 4 bases to trimming and J lost 9 bases; unmatched junction nucleotides: 6. CDR3 length equals 13 residues. The V gene's germline CDR1 is SGHTA and CDR2 FQGTGA. CDR3 protein: CASSSIQGSEQFF. In DNA form, the CDR3 reads TGTGCCAGCAGCTCGATACAGGGGAGTGAGCAGTTCTTC.

Ten or more counts support this clonotype. This chain connects TRBV10-3 to TRBJ2-3; 9 bases map to TRBD2. The CDR3 covers 15 residues. Germline V gene lookup returns CDR1 ENHRY and CDR2 SYGVKD. V gave up 6 bases and J gave up 4 bases; unmatched junction bases: 8. The CDR3 sequence: CAISFVASGADTQYF. In DNA form, the CDR3 reads TGTGCCATCAGCTTCGTTGCTAGCGGGGCAGATACGCAGTATTTT.

This clonotype was recorded at least ten times. The CDR3 sequence: CASSKSGSLYEQYF. CDR3 nucleotides: TGCGCCAGCAGCAAGAGCGGGAGTCTCTACGAGCAGTACTTC. This chain connects TRBV4-3 to TRBJ2-7; 8 nucleotides line up with TRBD2. This CDR3 comprises 14 residues. Germline assignment: CDR1 LGHNA and CDR2 YSLEER. V was pared by 5 bases and J by 3 bases, with 6 bases of the junction left unmatched.

This clonotype has only a few counts. This rearrangement joins TRBV6-2 or TRBV6-3 to TRBJ1-5; 10 positions match TRBD1. The CDR3 runs 13 residues. Per germline, CDR1 MNHEY and CDR2 SVGEGT. The ends lost 4 bases at V and 7 bases at J; junction bases unmatched: 1. CDR3 amino acids: CASSWTGGQPQHF. CDR3 coding DNA: TGTGCCAGCAGTTGGACAGGGGGACAGCCCCAGCATTTT.

This clonotype was counted only a few times. The CDR3 loop is CASSVGGAGGSYEQYF. The CDR3 DNA reads as TGTGCCAGCAGCGTCGGAGGGGCAGGGGGCTCCTACGAGCAGTACTTC. The chain carries TRBV9 and TRBJ2-7; maybe TRBD1 (7 bases). Germline V gene sequence: CDR1 SGDLS, CDR2 YYNGEE. V gave up 2 bases and J gave up 0 bases, with 15 bases separating them. The CDR3 covers 16 residues.

This clonotype occurred a few times. This rearrangement joins TRBV29-1 to TRBJ2-1; 8 bases are shared with TRBD2. Per the germline V gene, CDR1 is SQVTM and CDR2 is ANQGSEA. V lost 6 bases and J lost 5; bases outside the gene matches: 6. The CDR3 runs 13 residues. The CDR3 DNA reads as TGCAGCGTCCAACTAGCGGAGGACAATGAGCAGTTCTTC. This gives the protein CSVQLAEDNEQFF.

This clonotype was picked up many times. The V and J genes are TRBV7-9 and TRBJ2-7, with D perhaps matching TRBD2 (5 bases). There are 13 residues in the CDR3. From germline, CDR1 is SEHNR and CDR2 FQNEAQ (reference sequence). The V and J ends lost 1 base and 4 bases respectively, with 8 bases between them. The DNA for the CDR3 is TGTGCCAGCAGCTTAGTCGGGGATTACGAGCAGTACTTC. Translated, it gives CASSLVGDYEQYF.

The chain joins TRBV28 to TRBJ2-3; the D gene is possibly TRBD2 (7 bases). Germline V gene sequence: CDR1 MDHEN, CDR2 SYDVKM. This CDR3 contains 17 residues. Trimming cost V 8 bases and J 0 bases, with 21 bases left between them. The CDR3 region is CASPPSEGGGSTDTQYF. Written as DNA, the CDR3 is TGTGCCAGCCCTCCCTCGGAGGGGGGGGGTAGCACAGATACGCAGTATTTT.

Only a few counts were recorded for this clonotype. A junction end diverges from the germline sequence, so it may reflect a read error. The chain uses TRBV7-9 and TRBJ2-7; 7 nucleotides align to TRBD1. Germline-derived CDR1 and CDR2 are SEHNR and FQNEAQ (reference sequence). The CDR3 loop spans 11 amino acids. Here the CDR3 reads CASSLGTDLLF. As DNA, the CDR3 is TGTGCCAGCAGCCTAGGGACAGACCTCCTCTTC. The full variable domain, its missing parts supplied by reference TRBV7-9 and TRBJ2-7, is DTGVSQNPRHKITKRGQNVTFRCDPISEHNRLYWYRQTLGQGPEFLTYFQNEAQLEKSRLLSDRFSAERPKGSFSTLEIQRTEQGDSAMYLCASSLGTDLLFGPGTRLTVT.

This clonotype appeared many times. The V and J genes are TRBV5-1 and TRBJ2-3; a weak D match, TRBD1 (5 bases). Germline CDR1 is SGHRS and CDR2 is YFSETQ. The V and J ends lost 6 bases and 3 bases respectively, with 17 bases between them. CDR3 length: 15 residues. This CDR3 reads CASTGWQGRTDTQYF. The CDR3 nucleotides read TGCGCCAGCACCGGATGGCAGGGTAGGACAGATACGCAGTATTTT.

This clonotype was observed a few times. The V and J genes are TRBV7-9 and TRBJ2-7, with D maybe TRBD1 (6 bases). The CDR3 runs 14 residues. Trimming removed 4 bases at V and 4 bases at J, with 14 bases between. Per germline, CDR1 SEHNR and CDR2 FQNEAQ (reference sequence). CDR3 sequence (DNA): TGTGCCAGCAGCTCCCCGGGACATATTTACGAGCAGTACTTC. Translating it yields CASSSPGHIYEQYF.

The rearrangement joins TRBV7-3 to TRBJ2-1; 16 bases are shared with TRBD2. This CDR3 spans 18 amino acids. With V trimmed by 1 base and J by 8 bases, 8 bases remained unmatched. Germline V lookup: CDR1 SGHTA, CDR2 FQGTGA. The CDR3 region is CASSLRGGTSGRADEQFF. CDR3 coding DNA: TGTGCCAGCAGCTTAAGAGGAGGGACTAGCGGGAGGGCCGATGAGCAGTTCTTC.

This rearrangement joins TRBV11-2 to TRBJ2-1; D perhaps matches TRBD2 (5 bases). Between the trimmed V and J ends, which lost 0 bases and 6 bases, there was a span of 18 bases. From germline, CDR1 is SGHAT and CDR2 FQNNGV. The CDR3 has 17 amino acids. As DNA, the CDR3 is TGTGCCAGCAGCTTAGACCCCTATATACTAGAATCCAATGAGCAGTTCTTC. This codes for CASSLDPYILESNEQFF. Together with reference TRBV11-2 and TRBJ2-1, the CDR3 gives the full variable domain: EAGVAQSPRYKIIEKRQSVAFWCNPISGHATLYWYQQILGQGPKLLIQFQNNGVVDDSQLPKDRFSAERLKGVDSTLKIQPAKLEDSAVYLCASSLDPYILESNEQFFGPGTRLTVL.

The genes are TRBV3-1 and TRBJ2-1; D possibly uses TRBD1 or TRBD2 (5 bases each). This CDR3 contains 14 residues. Trimming left V 10 bases short and J 4 bases short, with 17 bases between. Germline V lookup: CDR1 LGHDT, CDR2 YNNKEL (reference sequence). CDR3 amino acids: CATSGTQRYNEQFF. CDR3 DNA: TGTGCCACATCCGGGACCCAAAGGTACAATGAGCAGTTCTTC.

This clonotype was counted only a few times. The V and J genes are TRBV18 and TRBJ1-2, with D unresolved. Germline assignment: CDR1 KGHSH and CDR2 LQKENI. The CDR3 spans 15 residues. Trimming stripped 3 bases from V and 2 bases from J, with 13 bases between. CDR3 protein: CASSPDSNRNYGYTF. As DNA, the CDR3 is TGTGCCAGCTCACCCGACTCAAACAGAAACTATGGCTACACCTTC.

This clonotype has ten or more counts. The chain has TRBV4-3 and TRBJ2-5; tentative D call: TRBD2 (6 bases). Trimming removed 1 base from V and 1 base from J, with 7 bases in between. Per the germline V gene, CDR1 is LGHNA and CDR2 is YSLEER. CDR3 length: 14 residues. This CDR3 reads CASSQVRGQETQYF. As DNA, the CDR3 is TGCGCCAGCAGCCAAGTGCGGGGCCAAGAGACCCAGTACTTC.

The chain combines TRBV12-3 or TRBV12-4 with TRBJ1-6; D remains ambiguous. V was cut by 4 bases and J by 7 bases, with 8 bases left in between. The CDR3 consists of 13 residues. This CDR3 is CASSSDGNSPLHF. DNA for the CDR3: TGTGCCAGCAGTTCTGACGGGAATTCACCCCTCCACTTT.

With regard to this clonotype: An end of the junction does not agree with germline; a read error may underlie this. This chain uses TRBV5-1 with TRBJ2-7, with 7 bases matching TRBD2. Per the germline V gene, CDR1 is SGHRS and CDR2 is YFSETQ. The CDR3 runs to 14 residues. Here the CDR3 DNA reads TGCACCAGCAGCTTGAGTAGCGGGTCCTACGAGCAGTACTTC. This gives the protein CTSSLSSGSYEQYF.

CDR3 nucleotide sequence: TGTGCCAGCAGCCATAGCGGGGGGGCCCGAAATACGCAGTATTTT. As protein: CASSHSGGARNTQYF. The genes are TRBV28 and TRBJ2-3; 11 bases line up with TRBD2. This CDR3 has 15 residues. The junction had 9 bases not matched to a gene; V was cut back by 6 bases and J by 7 bases. Germline loops: CDR1 MDHEN, CDR2 SYDVKM.

The genes are TRBV2 and TRBJ1-6; no firm D call. Germline-derived CDR1 and CDR2 are SNHLY and FYNNEI. The CDR3 covers 12 residues. V was shortened by 6 bases and J by 9 bases, with 9 bases between the two germline ends. The CDR3 protein is CASRSEGSPLHF. The CDR3 nucleotides read TGTGCCAGCAGATCTGAGGGTTCACCCCTCCACTTT.

This clonotype was picked up many times. J is TRBJ1-4 and V is TRBV7-6, with D hard to call. This CDR3 region has 15 residues. Trimming removed 1 base from V and 0 bases from J, with 6 bases in between. Germline CDR1 is SGHVS and CDR2 is FNYEAQ. CDR3: CASSLGQTTNEKLFF. DNA of the CDR3: TGTGCCAGCAGCTTAGGGCAGACAACTAATGAAAAACTGTTTTTT.

The chain uses TRBV3-1 and TRBJ2-2, with 9 bases aligning to TRBD1. The germline gives CDR1 LGHDT, CDR2 YNNKEL (reference sequence). J lost 6 bases, V lost 0 bases, and 5 bases had no gene match. CDR3 length: 16 amino acids. Written as DNA, the CDR3 is TGTGCCAGCAGCCAAGAGGGGACAGGGATCTCCGGGGAGCTGTTTTTT. It specifies CASSQEGTGISGELFF. The complete variable domain, with remaining parts taken from reference TRBV3-1 and TRBJ2-2, reads DTAVSQTPKYLVTQMGNDKSIKCEQNLGHDTMYWYKQDSKKFLKIMFSYNNKELIINETVPNRFSPKSPDKAHLNLHINSLELGDSAVYFCASSQEGTGISGELFFGEGSRLTVL.

In this sample, this clonotype turned up many times. This chain uses TRBV2 with TRBJ2-7; D is uncertain. The CDR3 is 15 amino acids. Germline V gene data show CDR1 as SNHLY and CDR2 as FYNNEI. Between the trimmed V and J ends, which lost 5 bases and 2 bases, there was a span of 16 bases. CDR3 loop: CASSRDLAVTYEQYF. The CDR3, as DNA: TGTGCCAGCAGTCGCGACTTGGCGGTGACCTACGAGCAGTACTTC.

This clonotype was seen only once. This sequence joins TRBV9 and TRBJ2-1, with a tentative D call TRBD2 (7 bases). The CDR3 covers 18 residues. Germline CDR1 is SGDLS and CDR2 is YYNGEE. Trimming pared 4 bases from V and 5 bases from J, leaving 25 bases between. The CDR3 reads CASSPRRSGGAGNNEQFF. DNA for the CDR3: TGTGCCAGCAGCCCCCGCCGGAGTGGGGGGGCCGGGAACAATGAGCAGTTCTTC.

This clonotype was seen at least ten times. The chain recombines TRBV7-2 with TRBJ2-7; no clear D. This CDR3 region has 12 residues. Trimming left V 0 bases short and J 5 bases short, with 5 bases between. Germline CDR1 reads SGHTA; CDR2 reads FQGNSA. The CDR3 loop is CASSLALNEQYF. In DNA form, the CDR3 reads TGTGCCAGCAGCTTAGCGTTGAACGAGCAGTACTTC.

V is TRBV5-8 and J is TRBJ1-4; 10 nucleotides agree with TRBD1. V lost 5 bases, J lost 13 bases, and 11 bases stayed unmatched. Germline V gene data show CDR1 as SGHTS and CDR2 as YDEGEE. There are 14 residues in the CDR3. The CDR3 DNA reads as TGTGCCAGCAGTCGGGACAGGGGATATGAAGGACTGTTTTTT. Protein sequence: CASSRDRGYEGLFF.

At least ten counts were recorded for this clonotype. The rearrangement links TRBV13 to TRBJ2-5; possibly TRBD1 for D (6 bases). V was cut by 7 bases and J by 5 bases, with 14 bases left in between. The CDR3 loop spans 13 amino acids. The germline CDR1 and CDR2 sequences are PRHDT and FYEKMQ (reference sequence). In DNA, the CDR3 is TGTGCCAGCACCCAAGGCCAGGGGGAGACCCAGTACTTC. It codes for CASTQGQGETQYF.